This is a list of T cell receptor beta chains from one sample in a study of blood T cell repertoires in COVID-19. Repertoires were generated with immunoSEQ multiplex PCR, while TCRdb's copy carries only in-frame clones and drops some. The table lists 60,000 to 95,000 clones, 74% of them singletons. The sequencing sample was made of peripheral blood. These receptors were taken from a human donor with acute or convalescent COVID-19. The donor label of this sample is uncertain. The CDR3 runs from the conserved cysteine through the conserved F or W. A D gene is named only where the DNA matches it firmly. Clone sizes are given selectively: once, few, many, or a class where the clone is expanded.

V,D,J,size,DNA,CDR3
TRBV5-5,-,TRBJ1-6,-,TGTGCCAGCAGCTCCTGGGCAGGGGCGGATTCACCCCTCCACTTT,CASSSWAGADSPLHF
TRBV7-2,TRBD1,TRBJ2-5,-,TGTGCCAGCAGCAATTTGGACAGGGAGGAGACCCAGTACTTC,CASSNLDREETQYF
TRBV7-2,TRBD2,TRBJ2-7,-,TGTGCCAGCAGCTTAGAGCGGGGGACCTACGAGCAGTACTTC,CASSLERGTYEQYF
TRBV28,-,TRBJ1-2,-,TGTGCCAGCAGTTTATCAGGGGCCACTAACTATGGCTACACCTTC,CASSLSGATNYGYTF
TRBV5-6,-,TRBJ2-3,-,TGTGCCAGCAGCTACCGACAGAGCACAGATACGCAGTATTTT,CASSYRQSTDTQYF
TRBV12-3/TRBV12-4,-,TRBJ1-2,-,TGTGCCAGCAGCCACCAGACTAACTATGGCTACACCTTC,CASSHQTNYGYTF
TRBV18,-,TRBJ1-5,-,TGTGCCAGCTCACCACTGGGAGACAATCAGCCCCAGCATTTT,CASSPLGDNQPQHF
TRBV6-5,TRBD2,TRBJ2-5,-,TGTGCCAGCAGTTCCTCTAGCGGGAGTCGAGAGACCCAGTACTTC,CASSSSSGSRETQYF
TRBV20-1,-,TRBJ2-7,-,TGCAGTGCTAGTAGGCCCTCAGGCTCCTACGAGCAGTACTTC,CSASRPSGSYEQYF
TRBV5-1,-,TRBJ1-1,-,TGCGCCAGCAGCTTTGAGGGCAACCATGAAGCTTTCTTT,CASSFEGNHEAFF
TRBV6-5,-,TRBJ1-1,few,TGTGCCAGCAGCCAAATAGGCAGGGAAGCTTTCTTT,CASSQIGREAFF
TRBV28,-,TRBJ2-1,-,TGTGCCAGCACAACGCGGGGGACATATTTCTTC,CASTTRGTYFF
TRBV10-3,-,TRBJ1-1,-,TGTGCCCCCCCCTGGGGAAGGGGCACTGAAGCTTTCTTT,CAPPWGRGTEAFF
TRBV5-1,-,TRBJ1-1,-,TGCGCCAGCAGCTTGAGCGCGGCGAACACTGAAGCTTTCTTT,CASSLSAANTEAFF
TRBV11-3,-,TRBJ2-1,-,TGTGCCAGCAGCCCTGGACAAATATTTGGGGATGAGCAGTTCTTC,CASSPGQIFGDEQFF
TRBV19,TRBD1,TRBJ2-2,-,TGTGCCAGTAGTTACGACAGGGGGCTTAACACCGGGGAGCTGTTTTTT,CASSYDRGLNTGELFF
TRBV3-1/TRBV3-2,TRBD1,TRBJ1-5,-,TGTGCCAGCAGCGCGTCCGGACAGGGGGCAAATCAGCCCCAGCATTTT,CASSASGQGANQPQHF
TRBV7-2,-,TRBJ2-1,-,TGTGCCAGCAGCTTATCCCAATCCCACTACAATGAGCAGTTCTTC,CASSLSQSHYNEQFF
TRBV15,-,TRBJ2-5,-,TGTGCCACCAGCAGAGTAGAGACAGGCAGGGAGACCCAGTACTTC,CATSRVETGRETQYF
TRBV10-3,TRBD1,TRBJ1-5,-,TGTGCCATCACTCAGGGGGCGGATCAGCCCCAGCATTTT,CAITQGADQPQHF
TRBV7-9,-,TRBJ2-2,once,TGTGCCAGCAGCCACCGGACAACCCTAGAGAACACCGGGGAGCTGTTTTTT,CASSHRTTLENTGELFF
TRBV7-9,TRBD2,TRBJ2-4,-,TGTGCCAGCAGCTTCGGTGGTTTGGGACTAGCGGGAGGGGGAAACATTCAGTACTTC,CASSFGGLGLAGGGNIQYF
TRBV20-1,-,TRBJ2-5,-,TGCAGTGCTCCAGGGGAAGAGACCCAGTACTTC,CSAPGEETQYF
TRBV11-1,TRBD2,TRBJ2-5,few,TGTGCCAGCAGCTCGTCAAGCGGGGGGGCCGGGAAGACCCAGTACTTC,CASSSSSGGAGKTQYF
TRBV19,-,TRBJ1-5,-,TGTGCCAGTAGTACGGTTAGCAATCAGCCCCAGCATTTT,CASSTVSNQPQHF
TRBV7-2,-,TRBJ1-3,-,TGTGCCAGCAGCTCTATGGCCGGGGCTGGAAACACCATATATTTT,CASSSMAGAGNTIYF
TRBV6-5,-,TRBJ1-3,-,TGTGCCAGCAGTCCGCCCGGGGGAAACACCATATATTTT,CASSPPGGNTIYF
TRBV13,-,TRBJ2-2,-,TGTGCCAGCAGCTTAACCGGGGGCACCGGGGAGCTGTTTTTT,CASSLTGGTGELFF
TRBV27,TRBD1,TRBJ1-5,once,TGTGCCAGCACAACAGGGGAGGAGAGCAATCAGCCCCAGCATTTT,CASTTGEESNQPQHF
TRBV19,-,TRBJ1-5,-,TGTGCCAGCACGGTACAGGCGAACCCATATAGCAATCAGCCCCAGCATTTT,CASTVQANPYSNQPQHF
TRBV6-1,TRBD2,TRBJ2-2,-,TGTGCCAGCAGTGAGGCACTGACTAGCGGTAACACCGGGGAGCTGTTTTTT,CASSEALTSGNTGELFF
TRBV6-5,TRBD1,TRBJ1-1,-,TGTGCCAGCACCAAAACCCAGACAGGGCGCACTGAAGCTTTCTTT,CASTKTQTGRTEAFF
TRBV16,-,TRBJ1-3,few,TGTGCCAGCAGCCAAACCCGGACAGACTCTGGAAACACCATATATTTT,CASSQTRTDSGNTIYF
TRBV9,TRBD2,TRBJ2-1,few,TGTGCCAGCAGCGTAGCCGGGGGGGAGGTGAATGAGCAGTTCTTC,CASSVAGGEVNEQFF
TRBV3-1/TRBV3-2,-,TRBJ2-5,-,TGTGCCAGCAGCCAACCCAGGGGAAGGATCGAGACCCAGTACTTC,CASSQPRGRIETQYF
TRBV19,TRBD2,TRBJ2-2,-,TGTGCCAGTAGCCTAGCGGGATGGAGAAACACCGGGGAGCTGTTTTTT,CASSLAGWRNTGELFF
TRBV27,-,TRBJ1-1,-,TGTGCCAGCCTATATATGGGTAGGGGCCTCGGGAACACTGAAGCTTTCTTT,CASLYMGRGLGNTEAFF
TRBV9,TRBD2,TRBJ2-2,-,TGTGCCAGCAGCCTCCATAGCGGGGCGAACACCGGGGAGCTGTTTTTT,CASSLHSGANTGELFF
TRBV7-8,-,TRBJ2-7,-,TGTGCCAGCCGTAACCGACAGTCATCTAACTCCTACGAGCAGTACTTC,CASRNRQSSNSYEQYF
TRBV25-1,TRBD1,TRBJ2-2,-,TGTGCCAGCAGTGACGACTGGGGACAGCCTATCACCGGGGAGCTGTTTTTT,CASSDDWGQPITGELFF
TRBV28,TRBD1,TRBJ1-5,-,TGTGCCAGCAGCTCCCCGGGACAGGGATACCAGCCCCAGCATTTT,CASSSPGQGYQPQHF
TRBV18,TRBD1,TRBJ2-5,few,TGTGCCAGCTCACCACCGATGGGACAGCAAGAGACCCAGTACTTC,CASSPPMGQQETQYF
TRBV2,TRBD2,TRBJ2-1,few,TGTGCCAGCAGTCGACTAGCGGGAGTTGAGCAGTTCTTC,CASSRLAGVEQFF
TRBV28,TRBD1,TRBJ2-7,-,TGTGCCAGCAGTCCGACCGGGACAGCTTCCTACGAGCAGTACTTC,CASSPTGTASYEQYF
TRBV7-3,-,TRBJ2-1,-,TGTGCCAGCAGCTTAGCCAGGGACAATGAGCAGTTCTTC,CASSLARDNEQFF
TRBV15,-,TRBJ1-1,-,TGTGCCACCAGGAACAGTTACACTGAAGCTTTCTTT,CATRNSYTEAFF
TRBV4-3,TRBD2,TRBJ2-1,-,TGCGCCAGCAGCCAAGATGCAGGGAGGGATGAGCAGTTCTTC,CASSQDAGRDEQFF
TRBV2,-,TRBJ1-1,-,TGTGCCAGCAGAGCCCAAGCAATGAACACTGAAGCTTTCTTT,CASRAQAMNTEAFF
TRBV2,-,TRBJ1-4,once,TGTGCCAGCAGTCCCGGGACTAGCGGGGAAAAACTGTTTTTT,CASSPGTSGEKLFF
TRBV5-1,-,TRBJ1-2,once,TGCGCCAGCAGCCCCCAGGGGCTTGGCTACACCTTC,CASSPQGLGYTF
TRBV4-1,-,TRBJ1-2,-,TGCGCCAGCAGTCCCCTTGGCTACACCTTC,CASSPLGYTF